The 7 T cell receptor beta chains below were found in one sample sequenced in a study of blood T cell repertoires in COVID-19. The protocol was immunoSEQ multiplex PCR, while the TCRdb copy is restricted to in-frame clones and leaves out a portion. The sample has roughly 320,000 clones; just under 90% are singletons. Sequenced: peripheral blood. The receptor set was obtained from a woman in her twenties or thirties with COVID-19, enrolled during active disease.

V usage is TRBV5-1 and J usage is TRBJ1-1, with D hard to call. The CDR3 loop spans 13 amino acids. V lost 4 bases to trimming and J lost 4 bases, with 11 bases between them. The germline V gene encodes CDR1 SGHRS and CDR2 YFSETQ. The CDR3 nucleotides read TGCGCCAGCAGCCAAGTAGGAGGCACTGAAGCTTTCTTT. Translation gives CASSQVGGTEAFF.

The rearrangement joins TRBV7-2 to TRBJ1-6, with D maybe TRBD1 (6 bases). The germline CDR1 and CDR2 sequences are SGHTA and FQGNSA. V was trimmed by 2 bases and J by 10 bases, leaving 12 bases between them. The length of the CDR3 is 14 residues. CDR3 DNA: TGTGCCAGCAGCTTAAGGGCCAGGGGATCACCCCTCCACTTT. Encoded protein: CASSLRARGSPLHF.

The chain has TRBV7-9 and TRBJ1-2; no firm D call. V was shortened by 1 base and J by 4 bases, with 10 bases between the two germline ends. The CDR3 loop spans 14 amino acids. CDR1 and CDR2 from the germline V gene are SEHNR and FQNEAQ (reference sequence). This CDR3 is CASSLESGRYGYTF. The DNA for the CDR3 is TGTGCCAGCAGCTTAGAGTCGGGTCGCTATGGCTACACCTTC.

The CDR3 loop is CASSVDRDRETQYF. The CDR3 DNA reads as TGTGCCAGCAGCGTAGATCGAGATCGAGAGACCCAGTACTTC. The chain couples TRBV9 to TRBJ2-5; D gene ambiguous. The germline V gene encodes CDR1 SGDLS and CDR2 YYNGEE. Deletions cut 0 bases from V and 4 bases from J, with 10 bases between. The CDR3 sequence is 14 residues long.

This clone was seen once. The gene calls are TRBV18 and TRBJ2-1, with 9 bases that match TRBD2. CDR1 and CDR2 from the germline V gene are KGHSH and LQKENI. J was trimmed by 4 bases and V by 3 bases; bases with no gene match: 4. The CDR3 is 15 residues long. For the CDR3, the DNA is TGTGCCAGCTCACCGCGGGGGGGCCTTTACAATGAGCAGTTCTTC. The encoded protein is CASSPRGGLYNEQFF.

The chain carries TRBV7-2 and TRBJ1-5, with a weak D call TRBD1 (5 bases). The CDR3 extends over 15 amino acids. The germline gives CDR1 SGHTA, CDR2 FQGNSA. V was clipped by 4 bases and J by 6 bases, with 16 bases between them. DNA of the CDR3: TGTGCCAGCAGCTGGCAGGGCGGTTGGGGTCAGCCCCAGCATTTT. Protein product: CASSWQGGWGQPQHF.

The rearrangement joins TRBV18 to TRBJ2-7, with D possibly matching TRBD1 (6 bases). Trimming took 2 bases from V and 9 from J, leaving 14 bases between them. This CDR3 contains 13 residues. Germline assignment: CDR1 KGHSH and CDR2 LQKENI. The CDR3: CASSPRQEELQYV. CDR3 sequence (DNA): TGTGCCAGCTCACCAAGACAGGAGGAATTGCAGTACGTC.